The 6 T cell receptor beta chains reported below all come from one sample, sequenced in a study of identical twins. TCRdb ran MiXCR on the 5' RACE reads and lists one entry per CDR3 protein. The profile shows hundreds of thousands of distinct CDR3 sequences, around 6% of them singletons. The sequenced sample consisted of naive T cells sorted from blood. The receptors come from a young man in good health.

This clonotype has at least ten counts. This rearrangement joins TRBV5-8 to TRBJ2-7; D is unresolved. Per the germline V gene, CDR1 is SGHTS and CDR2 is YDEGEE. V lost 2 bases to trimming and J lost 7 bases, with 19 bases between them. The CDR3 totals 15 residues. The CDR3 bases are TGTGCCAGCAGCTTAGGCCGATTGCAGAAAAGGGAGCAGTACGTC. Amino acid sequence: CASSLGRLQKREQYV.

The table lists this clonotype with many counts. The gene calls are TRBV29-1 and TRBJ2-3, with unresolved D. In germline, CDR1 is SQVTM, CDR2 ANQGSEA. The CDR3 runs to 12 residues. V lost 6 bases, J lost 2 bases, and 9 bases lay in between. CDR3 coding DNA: TGCAGCGTCGGGCAGGTCACAGATACGCAGTATTTT. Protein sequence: CSVGQVTDTQYF.

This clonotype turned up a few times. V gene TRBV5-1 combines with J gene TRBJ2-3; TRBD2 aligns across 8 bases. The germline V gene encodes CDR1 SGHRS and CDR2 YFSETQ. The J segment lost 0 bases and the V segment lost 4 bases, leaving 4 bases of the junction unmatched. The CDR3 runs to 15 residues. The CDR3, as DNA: TGCGCCAGCAGCCTGGGACTAGTTAGCACAGATACGCAGTATTTT. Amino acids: CASSLGLVSTDTQYF.

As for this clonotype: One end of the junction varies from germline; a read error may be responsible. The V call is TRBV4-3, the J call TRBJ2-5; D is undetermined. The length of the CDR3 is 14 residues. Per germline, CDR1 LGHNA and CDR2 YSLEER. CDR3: CASSQGVNGEAQYF. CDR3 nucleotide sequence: TGCGCCAGCAGCCAAGGGGTGAACGGAGAGGCCCAGTACTTC.

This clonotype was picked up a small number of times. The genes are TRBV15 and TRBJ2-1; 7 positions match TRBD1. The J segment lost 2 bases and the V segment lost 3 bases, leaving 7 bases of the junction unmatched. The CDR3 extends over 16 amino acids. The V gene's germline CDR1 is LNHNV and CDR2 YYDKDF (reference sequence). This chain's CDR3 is CATSRATGATYNEQFF. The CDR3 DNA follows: TGTGCCACCAGCAGGGCCACAGGGGCTACCTACAATGAGCAGTTCTTC.

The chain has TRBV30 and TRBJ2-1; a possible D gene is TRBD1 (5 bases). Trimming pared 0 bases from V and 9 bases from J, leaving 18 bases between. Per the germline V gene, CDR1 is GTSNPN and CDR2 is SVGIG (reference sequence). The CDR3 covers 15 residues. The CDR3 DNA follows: TGTGCCTGGAGTGTGGGGCGAGGCAGGAAGGTTGAGCAGTTCTTC. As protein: CAWSVGRGRKVEQFF.